Sequencing of this T cell receptor (beta chain) was carried out in a study of technical replicates of blood from several donors. The ends lost 2 bases at V and 7 bases at J; junction bases unmatched: 8. Germline V lookup: CDR1 SGHRS, CDR2 YFSETQ. The length of the CDR3 is 15 residues. Using immunoSEQ multiplex PCR, the repertoire was profiled, and TCRdb retains in-frame clones only, with some absent. Found here are about 74,000 clones, more than 85% of them singletons; the top ten hold more than 0.2%. The sequence was obtained from a human donor in good health. The sample was T cells isolated from PBMCs. The J gene is TRBJ2-1, the V gene TRBV5-1, with 8 nucleotides matching TRBD2. CDR3 nucleotides: TGCGCCAGCAGCTTACTAGCGGAGGGGAAGAATGAGCAGTTCTTC. Amino acid sequence: CASSLLAEGKNEQFF. Using reference TRBV5-1 and TRBJ2-1 for the parts outside the CDR3, the full variable domain is KAGVTQTPRYLIKTRGQQVTLSCSPISGHRSVSWYQQTPGQGLQFLFEYFSETQRNKGNFPGRFSGRQFSNSRSEMNVSTLELGDSALYLCASSLLAEGKNEQFFGPGTRLTVL.